The 8 T cell receptor beta chains below come from one sample, sequenced in a study of beta chain bispecific antibodies for T cell cancers. Overall study results and limits: Most targeted TRBV signal came from the leukemia cell line cells, not normal T cells.

TCRdb re-called the 5' RACE reads through MiXCR, storing one row per CDR3 protein. The sample lists about 9,000 distinct CDR3 sequences; 2% to 2.5% were seen once. Blood mononuclear cells were expanded for 2 to 3 days using either OKT3 anti-CD3 antibody or CD3/CD28 beads. These receptors' targets are unknown. Sequenced here: T cells from a healthy donor cultured with Jurkat leukemia cells, sampled from a culture containing an anti-CD19 bispecific antibody. Every receptor here comes from a human donor in good health. Some clones in this sample may be carry-over from other donors' samples.

This clonotype has ten or more counts. This chain uses TRBV24-1 with TRBJ2-1; a possible D gene is TRBD2 (6 bases). Germline CDR1 is KGHDR and CDR2 is SFDVKD. With 0 bases removed from V and 7 bases from J, the gap between germline ends came to 9 bases. The CDR3 spans 14 residues. The CDR3 spells CATSDLGTPNEQFF. The CDR3 region has the DNA TGTGCCACCAGTGATTTGGGGACTCCTAATGAGCAGTTCTTC.

This clonotype was seen at least ten times. V is TRBV7-8 and J is TRBJ2-3; D might be TRBD2 (6 bases). Germline V lookup: CDR1 SGHVS, CDR2 FQNEAQ. The CDR3 is 12 amino acids. Trimming cost V 4 bases and J 5 bases, with 7 bases left between them. In DNA form, the CDR3 reads TGTGCCAGCAGCTCGGAGGGAGATACGCAGTATTTT. This codes for CASSSEGDTQYF.

There are many counts of this clonotype. The V call is TRBV28, the J call TRBJ2-3; no clear D gene. Germline V lookup: CDR1 MDHEN, CDR2 SYDVKM. V was trimmed by 2 bases and J by 5 bases, leaving 8 bases between them. This CDR3 region has 13 residues. The CDR3 loop is CASSLGPEDTQYF. The CDR3 DNA is TGTGCCAGCAGTTTAGGCCCCGAAGATACGCAGTATTTT.

This clonotype appeared many times. V is TRBV5-6 and J is TRBJ1-2; 7 bases align to TRBD1. This CDR3 comprises 15 residues. V was clipped by 4 bases and J by 0 bases; unmatched bases: 6. Germline-derived CDR1 and CDR2 are SGHDT and YYEEEE. The CDR3 protein is CASSNLDRTNYGYTF. CDR3 nucleotide sequence: TGTGCCAGCAGCAACCTGGACAGGACTAACTATGGCTACACCTTC.

This clonotype is medium-sized. The V gene is TRBV6-6, the J gene TRBJ2-2; D is unclear. The CDR3 covers 13 residues. Germline V lookup: CDR1 MNHNY, CDR2 SVGAGI (reference sequence). The ends were cut back, 6 bases at V and 6 bases at J, with 11 bases in the middle. The CDR3 here is CASSTSLAGELFF. DNA of the CDR3: TGTGCCAGCAGCACGAGCCTTGCCGGGGAGCTGTTTTTT.

In its sample, this clonotype was seen many times. V is TRBV12-3 or TRBV12-4 and J is TRBJ1-2; 7 positions match TRBD1. This CDR3 has 13 amino acids. Trimming removed 7 bases from V and 4 bases from J; junction bases left unmatched: 6. CDR3 sequence (DNA): TGTGCCAGCACCTTGGGGACAGTCTATGGCTACACCTTC. It yields the protein CASTLGTVYGYTF.

At least ten counts were recorded for this clonotype. The chain recombines TRBV7-8 with TRBJ2-5, with 12 positions matching TRBD2. The CDR3 is made up of 18 amino acids. CDR1 and CDR2 (germline): SGHVS, FQNEAQ. Losses at the gene ends were 5 bases for V and 2 bases for J; bases not matched to a gene: 12. The CDR3 spells CASSPGLAGFGKQETQYF. The CDR3 nucleotides read TGTGCCAGCAGCCCGGGACTAGCGGGCTTCGGGAAACAAGAGACCCAGTACTTC. Full variable domain (remainder filled in from reference TRBV7-8 and TRBJ2-5): GAGVSQSPRYKVAKRGQDVALRCDPISGHVSLFWYQQALGQGPEFLTYFQNEAQLDKSGLPSDRFFAERPEGSVSTLKIQRTQQEDSAVYLCASSPGLAGFGKQETQYFGPGTRLLVL.

This clonotype was seen at least ten times. The V gene is TRBV7-9, the J gene TRBJ1-5, with D hard to call. Looked up from germline, CDR1 is SEHNR and CDR2 is FQNEAQ (reference sequence). The V end lost 5 bases, the J end lost 9 bases, and 11 bases lay between the germline ends. CDR3 length: 12 residues. The CDR3 region is CASSLPGWPQHF. The CDR3 DNA follows: TGTGCCAGCAGCCTCCCAGGTTGGCCCCAGCATTTT.